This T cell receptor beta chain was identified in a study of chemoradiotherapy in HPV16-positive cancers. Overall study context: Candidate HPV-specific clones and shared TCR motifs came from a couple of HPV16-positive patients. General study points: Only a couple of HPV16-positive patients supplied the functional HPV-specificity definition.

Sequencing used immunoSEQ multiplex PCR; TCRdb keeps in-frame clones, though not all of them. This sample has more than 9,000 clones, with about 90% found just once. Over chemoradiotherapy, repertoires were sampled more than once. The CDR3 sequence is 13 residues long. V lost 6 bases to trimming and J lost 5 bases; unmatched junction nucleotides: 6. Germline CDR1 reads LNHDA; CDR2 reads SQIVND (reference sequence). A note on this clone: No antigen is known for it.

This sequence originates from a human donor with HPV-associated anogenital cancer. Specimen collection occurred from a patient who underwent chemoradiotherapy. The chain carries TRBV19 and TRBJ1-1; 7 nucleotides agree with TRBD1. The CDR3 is CASRGQRRTEAFF. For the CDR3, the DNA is TGTGCCAGTAGGGGACAGCGTCGAACTGAAGCTTTCTTT.